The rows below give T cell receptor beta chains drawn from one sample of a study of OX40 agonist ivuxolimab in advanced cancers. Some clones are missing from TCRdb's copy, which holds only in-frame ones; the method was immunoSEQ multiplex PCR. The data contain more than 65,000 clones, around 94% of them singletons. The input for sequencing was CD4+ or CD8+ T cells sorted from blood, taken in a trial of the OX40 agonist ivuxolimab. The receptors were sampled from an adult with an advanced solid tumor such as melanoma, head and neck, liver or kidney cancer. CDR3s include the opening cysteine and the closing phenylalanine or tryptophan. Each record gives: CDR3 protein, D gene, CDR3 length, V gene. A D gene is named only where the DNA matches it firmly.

CDR3 protein: CASSVAGQPNTEAFF
D gene: -
CDR3 length: 15
V gene: TRBV9

CDR3 protein: CASRGLGLTF
D gene: -
CDR3 length: 10
V gene: TRBV25-1

CDR3 protein: CASSIGQGVFGYTF
D gene: TRBD1
CDR3 length: 14
V gene: TRBV19

CDR3 protein: CASRSRGSLNTEAFF
D gene: -
CDR3 length: 15
V gene: TRBV7-9

CDR3 protein: CASSEKPAKNIQYF
D gene: -
CDR3 length: 14
V gene: TRBV9

CDR3 protein: CASSHTVRTASTDTQYF
D gene: -
CDR3 length: 17
V gene: TRBV7-2

CDR3 protein: CASSFGQEGYTF
D gene: TRBD1
CDR3 length: 12
V gene: TRBV5-1

CDR3 protein: CATSRERGRPGPRNTEAFF
D gene: -
CDR3 length: 19
V gene: TRBV15

CDR3 protein: CASSPQPRDRGSYEQYF
D gene: TRBD1
CDR3 length: 17
V gene: TRBV9

CDR3 protein: CASSIKGQGFTGELFF
D gene: TRBD1
CDR3 length: 16
V gene: TRBV19

CDR3 protein: CASSQDRGTTDTQYF
D gene: -
CDR3 length: 15
V gene: TRBV4-3

CDR3 protein: CASSSGEYEANVLTF
D gene: -
CDR3 length: 15
V gene: TRBV9

CDR3 protein: CASSEYSRGHKNIQYF
D gene: -
CDR3 length: 16
V gene: TRBV2

CDR3 protein: CASSYVGASPLEQYF
D gene: -
CDR3 length: 15
V gene: TRBV6-5

CDR3 protein: CASSQDAGNSYEQYF
D gene: -
CDR3 length: 15
V gene: TRBV4-1

CDR3 protein: CASSPRLDYTYEQYF
D gene: -
CDR3 length: 15
V gene: TRBV4-3

CDR3 protein: CASSLYARGDEQYF
D gene: -
CDR3 length: 14
V gene: TRBV5-1

CDR3 protein: CASSLTDRDANTGELFF
D gene: TRBD1
CDR3 length: 17
V gene: TRBV7-9

CDR3 protein: CASSQGPLNTEAFF
D gene: -
CDR3 length: 14
V gene: TRBV6-1

CDR3 protein: CASSLASGYEQYF
D gene: TRBD2
CDR3 length: 13
V gene: TRBV5-4

CDR3 protein: CASSPGQGARTEAFF
D gene: TRBD1
CDR3 length: 15
V gene: TRBV7-9

CDR3 protein: CASRTGAETQYF
D gene: TRBD1
CDR3 length: 12
V gene: TRBV28

CDR3 protein: CASSSQLENADTQYF
D gene: -
CDR3 length: 15
V gene: TRBV5-4

CDR3 protein: CASSLSREGWETQYF
D gene: TRBD2
CDR3 length: 15
V gene: TRBV7-2

CDR3 protein: CASSYNYEQYF
D gene: -
CDR3 length: 11
V gene: TRBV19

CDR3 protein: CASSPGGGSSAGELFF
D gene: TRBD2
CDR3 length: 16
V gene: TRBV5-1

CDR3 protein: CSVEGLQGSYNEQFF
D gene: -
CDR3 length: 15
V gene: TRBV29-1

CDR3 protein: CASSLLGLEETQYF
D gene: -
CDR3 length: 14
V gene: TRBV7-9

CDR3 protein: CASSRLLLIRGNTIYF
D gene: -
CDR3 length: 16
V gene: TRBV14

CDR3 protein: CASSYSSVGGEQYF
D gene: -
CDR3 length: 14
V gene: TRBV6-6

CDR3 protein: CASSIQSRTEAFF
D gene: -
CDR3 length: 13
V gene: TRBV19

CDR3 protein: CASSPRDRANPGELFF
D gene: TRBD1
CDR3 length: 16
V gene: TRBV7-9

CDR3 protein: CASSPGTGLYGYTF
D gene: TRBD1
CDR3 length: 14
V gene: TRBV7-8